These T cell receptor beta chains were read from a single sample in a study of blood T cell repertoires in COVID-19. The assay was immunoSEQ multiplex PCR, and TCRdb's table has in-frame clones only and misses some. The data show about 200,000 clones, with 70% to 90% seen just once and 2.2% held by the top ten. Sequenced input: peripheral blood. Receptor source: a woman between 50 and 59 years old with acute or convalescent COVID-19. CDR3s include the opening cysteine and the closing phenylalanine or tryptophan. The D gene is left open where the match is weak. Clone size is stated in some rows and not others, as once, few, many or a class when expanded.

clone_size: NA; v_call: TRBV7-2; d_call: NA; j_call: TRBJ1-3; cdr3_nt: TGTGCCAGCAGCTTGACACCGGGTGAGGGAAACACCATATATTTT; cdr3_aa: CASSLTPGEGNTIYF
clone_size: NA; v_call: TRBV21-1; d_call: NA; j_call: TRBJ2-7; cdr3_nt: TGTGCCAGCAGAAAAGGGTTAGCGGGAGCCCTCTACGAGCAGTACTTC; cdr3_aa: CASRKGLAGALYEQYF
clone_size: NA; v_call: TRBV5-5; d_call: NA; j_call: TRBJ1-6; cdr3_nt: TGTGCCAGCAGCTTGACAGTCGAGGGGCAGGGGACGGGCTTTAGGACACCCCTCCACTTT; cdr3_aa: CASSLTVEGQGTGFRTPLHF
clone_size: once; v_call: TRBV5-6; d_call: NA; j_call: TRBJ2-7; cdr3_nt: TGTGCCAGCAGCTTGGGGGTAGCGTGGAACTTC; cdr3_aa: CASSLGVAWNF
clone_size: NA; v_call: TRBV27; d_call: TRBD2; j_call: TRBJ2-1; cdr3_nt: TGTGCCAGCAGACCGGGACTAGCGGACTACAATGAGCAGTTCTTC; cdr3_aa: CASRPGLADYNEQFF
clone_size: NA; v_call: TRBV25-1; d_call: NA; j_call: TRBJ1-1; cdr3_nt: TGTGCCAGCAGTGAAAGAAGAGGTCAGGAAGCTTTCTTT; cdr3_aa: CASSERRGQEAFF
clone_size: NA; v_call: TRBV6-5; d_call: TRBD1; j_call: TRBJ1-5; cdr3_nt: TGTGCCAGCAGTTCTGAGGGACAGGGGGCGAATCAGCCCCAGCATTTT; cdr3_aa: CASSSEGQGANQPQHF
clone_size: NA; v_call: TRBV7-7; d_call: NA; j_call: TRBJ2-5; cdr3_nt: TGTGCCAGCAGCGGGTCGGGGGCAGCGGGGGAGACCCAGTACTTC; cdr3_aa: CASSGSGAAGETQYF
clone_size: NA; v_call: TRBV18; d_call: TRBD1; j_call: TRBJ2-2; cdr3_nt: TGTGCCAGCTCACCGACGCCGGACAGGAGAAGTACCGGGGAGCTGTTTTTT; cdr3_aa: CASSPTPDRRSTGELFF
clone_size: NA; v_call: TRBV5-1; d_call: NA; j_call: TRBJ1-5; cdr3_nt: TGCGCCAGCAGCCTTAACAGTGATAGCAATCAGCCCCAGCATTTT; cdr3_aa: CASSLNSDSNQPQHF
clone_size: NA; v_call: TRBV6-5; d_call: NA; j_call: TRBJ2-2; cdr3_nt: TGTGCCACCAAGGGGTACGGGGAGCTGTTTTTT; cdr3_aa: CATKGYGELFF
clone_size: NA; v_call: TRBV11-1; d_call: NA; j_call: TRBJ1-1; cdr3_nt: TGTGCCAGCAGCTTAGGAAGGGCCGGGGAACTTTTCTTT; cdr3_aa: CASSLGRAGELFF
clone_size: once; v_call: TRBV11-2; d_call: TRBD2; j_call: TRBJ2-1; cdr3_nt: TGTGCCAGCAGCTTAGCCCTACTAGCGGGGAATTTCAATGAGCAGTTCTTC; cdr3_aa: CASSLALLAGNFNEQFF
clone_size: NA; v_call: TRBV3-1/TRBV3-2; d_call: TRBD2; j_call: TRBJ2-1; cdr3_nt: TGTGCCAGCAGCCAAGCTAGCGGGGGGGCGTATGAGCAGTTCTTC; cdr3_aa: CASSQASGGAYEQFF
clone_size: NA; v_call: TRBV10-3; d_call: NA; j_call: TRBJ2-5; cdr3_nt: TGTGCCATCAGTGAGAGCGGACAGAAAGAGACCCAGTACTTC; cdr3_aa: CAISESGQKETQYF
clone_size: once; v_call: TRBV6-1; d_call: NA; j_call: TRBJ2-3; cdr3_nt: TGTGCCAGCAGTGAACCAGGCTACACAGATACGCAGTATTTT; cdr3_aa: CASSEPGYTDTQYF
clone_size: NA; v_call: TRBV10-3; d_call: TRBD1; j_call: TRBJ1-1; cdr3_nt: TGTGCCATTAGGGACAGGAACACTGAAGCTTTCTTT; cdr3_aa: CAIRDRNTEAFF
clone_size: few; v_call: TRBV7-3; d_call: NA; j_call: TRBJ1-1; cdr3_nt: TGTGCCAGCAGCTTTCAGGGGTGGACTGAAGCTTTCTTT; cdr3_aa: CASSFQGWTEAFF
clone_size: NA; v_call: TRBV4-1; d_call: NA; j_call: TRBJ2-1; cdr3_nt: TGCGCCAGCAGCCAAGAGTTAAAGAACACCATATACAATGAGCAGTTCTTC; cdr3_aa: CASSQELKNTIYNEQFF
clone_size: NA; v_call: TRBV9; d_call: TRBD2; j_call: TRBJ2-3; cdr3_nt: TGTGCCAGCAGCGTGGTAGCGGGAGCAACAGATACGCAGTATTTT; cdr3_aa: CASSVVAGATDTQYF
clone_size: NA; v_call: TRBV29-1; d_call: NA; j_call: TRBJ1-1; cdr3_nt: TGCAGCGCCCGAAAAGGAGGCACTCAAAATTTCTTT; cdr3_aa: CSARKGGTQNFF
clone_size: NA; v_call: TRBV4-1; d_call: NA; j_call: TRBJ1-1; cdr3_nt: TGCGCCAGCAGCCAACTTCCGGGAGCCGTTGAAGCTTTCTTT; cdr3_aa: CASSQLPGAVEAFF
clone_size: few; v_call: TRBV6-5; d_call: TRBD1; j_call: TRBJ1-2; cdr3_nt: TGTGCCAGCAGGCCCCAGGGGGCAGGGAACTATGGCTACACCTTC; cdr3_aa: CASRPQGAGNYGYTF